These 22 T cell receptor beta chains share one sample of origin, sequenced in a study of blood T cell repertoires in COVID-19. Only in-frame clones appear in the TCRdb table, and some are missing; sequencing was by immunoSEQ multiplex PCR. The sample shows tens of thousands of clones, about 90% of them seen only once. Sequenced input: peripheral blood. The receptor source for this set is a human donor in a cohort sampled during active COVID-19.

This clone was seen just once. This chain connects TRBV3-1 (or the pseudogene TRBV3-2) to TRBJ2-3; D is perhaps TRBD2 (6 bases). This CDR3 has 16 amino acids. V was clipped by 1 base and J by 2 bases, with 13 bases between them. The germline V gene has CDR1 LGHDT and CDR2 YNNKEL (reference sequence). CDR3 coding DNA: TGTGCCAGCAGCCAAGGGGTCGGGGGACCCACAGATACGCAGTATTTT. Residues: CASSQGVGGPTDTQYF.

The rearrangement uses TRBV4-3 and TRBJ1-3; perhaps TRBD1 as D (5 bases). Trimming left V 4 bases short and J 6 bases short, with 16 bases between. The CDR3 covers 15 residues. Germline-derived CDR1 and CDR2 are LGHNA and YSLEER. This CDR3 is CASSPAGRRENTIYF. In DNA, the CDR3 is TGCGCCAGCAGCCCCGCGGGACGACGAGAAAACACCATATATTTT.

The J gene is TRBJ2-7, the V gene TRBV5-1, with 11 bases that match TRBD2. V lost 0 bases and J lost 3; bases outside the gene matches: 2. Germline-derived CDR1 and CDR2 are SGHRS and YFSETQ. This CDR3 region has 15 residues. The CDR3 loop is CASSLDGTSGYEQYF. In nucleotides, the CDR3 is TGCGCCAGCAGCTTGGATGGGACTAGCGGCTACGAGCAGTACTTC.

The J gene is TRBJ1-5, the V gene TRBV9; D perhaps matches TRBD1 (5 bases). The CDR3 is made up of 16 amino acids. V was clipped by 0 bases and J by 0 bases, with 10 bases between them. In germline, CDR1 is SGDLS, CDR2 YYNGEE. The CDR3 protein is CASSVGGTDSNQPQHF. The CDR3 nucleotides are TGTGCCAGCAGCGTAGGCGGGACGGATAGCAATCAGCCCCAGCATTTT.

The chain recombines TRBV29-1 with TRBJ2-3, with D tentatively TRBD1 (5 bases). Trimming left V 7 bases short and J 0 bases short, with 23 bases between. The CDR3 loop spans 17 amino acids. CDR1 SQVTM and CDR2 ANQGSEA come from the germline V gene. The DNA of the CDR3 is TGCAGCGCCCCAGGAAGATCCAGGGCCCCAAGCACAGATACGCAGTATTTT. This sequence encodes CSAPGRSRAPSTDTQYF.

The chain uses TRBV6-5 and TRBJ1-2; no firm D call. Between the trimmed V and J ends, which lost 11 bases and 1 base, there was a span of 11 bases. Per the germline V gene, CDR1 is MNHEY and CDR2 is SVGAGI. The CDR3 runs 12 residues. This chain's CDR3 is CAGMPGNYGYTF. The CDR3 DNA follows: TGTGCCGGAATGCCGGGTAACTATGGCTACACCTTC.

This sequence joins TRBV10-2 and TRBJ1-6; D is possibly TRBD1 (5 bases). Trimming pared 5 bases from V and 5 bases from J, leaving 7 bases between. The germline gives CDR1 WSHSY, CDR2 SAAADI. This CDR3 has 13 amino acids. The CDR3 nucleotides read TGCGCCAGCAGTCCGACAGATAATTCACCCCTCCACTTT. This encodes CASSPTDNSPLHF.

A few counts support this clone. CDR3 bases: TGCGCCAGCAGCTTGGTTCCGGACAGAACCTACGAGCAGTACTTC. Encoded protein: CASSLVPDRTYEQYF. The V call is TRBV5-1, the J call TRBJ2-7, with D possibly TRBD1 on 6 matching bases. This CDR3 contains 15 residues. V was trimmed by 0 bases and J by 2 bases, leaving 12 bases between them. From germline, CDR1 is SGHRS and CDR2 YFSETQ.

V usage is TRBV24-1 and J usage is TRBJ2-3; tentatively, D is TRBD2 (7 bases). This CDR3 is 16 amino acids long. Trimming removed 4 bases at V and 0 bases at J, with 13 bases between. Germline V gives CDR1 KGHDR, CDR2 SFDVKD. CDR3 sequence: CATSDSGGPSTDTQYF. CDR3 bases: TGTGCCACCAGTGACTCGGGGGGCCCGAGCACAGATACGCAGTATTTT.

The chain joins TRBV2 to TRBJ2-3, with 11 bases fitting TRBD2. The V gene's germline CDR1 is SNHLY and CDR2 FYNNEI. CDR3 length: 17 amino acids. V was pared by 8 bases and J by 2 bases, with 12 bases of the junction left unmatched. The CDR3 DNA sequence: TGTGCCAGCGGCGGACGGTATAGCGGGGGGGCCACAGATACGCAGTATTTT. Amino acids: CASGGRYSGGATDTQYF. The variable domain in full, with the rest retrieved from reference TRBV2 and TRBJ2-3, is EPEVTQTPSHQVTQMGQEVILRCVPISNHLYFYWYRQILGQKVEFLVSFYNNEISEKSEIFDDQFSVERPDGSNFTLKIRSTKLEDSAMYFCASGGRYSGGATDTQYFGPGTRLTVL.

This clone was seen a single time. The V and J genes are TRBV2 and TRBJ2-5, with D maybe TRBD1 (6 bases). V was trimmed by 6 bases and J by 4 bases, leaving 9 bases between them. The CDR3 consists of 12 residues. CDR1 is SNHLY, CDR2 FYNNEI, per germline. The chain's CDR3 is CASRQGRETQYF. DNA for the CDR3: TGTGCCAGCAGACAGGGCCGAGAGACCCAGTACTTC.

This sequence joins TRBV3-1 (or the pseudogene TRBV3-2) and TRBJ2-1, with TRBD1 matching 7 bases. Trimming removed 5 bases from V and 9 bases from J; junction bases left unmatched: 4. Germline V lookup: CDR1 LGHDT, CDR2 YNNKEL (reference sequence). The CDR3 spans 12 residues. CDR3 in DNA: TGTGCCAGCAGCTCGACAGGGAGTGAGCAGTTCTTC. It translates to CASSSTGSEQFF.

This sequence joins TRBV7-2 and TRBJ2-2, with 7 bases that match TRBD2. From germline, CDR1 is SGHTA and CDR2 FQGNSA. This CDR3 spans 15 amino acids. The J segment lost 6 bases and the V segment lost 1 base, leaving 5 bases of the junction unmatched. CDR3 sequence (DNA): TGTGCCAGCAGCTTAGTGGGAGGGCAACCCGGGGAGCTGTTTTTT. Protein: CASSLVGGQPGELFF.

The CDR3 DNA reads TGTGCCAGCAGGTCCGGACAGATATATGGCTACACCTTC. It translates to CASRSGQIYGYTF. The chain employs TRBV6-6 and TRBJ1-2; D might be TRBD1 (6 bases). Trimming left V 6 bases short and J 5 bases short, with 13 bases between. The CDR3 consists of 13 residues. Looked up from germline, CDR1 is MNHNY and CDR2 is SVGAGI (reference sequence).

This clone came up once. The gene calls are TRBV7-9 and TRBJ2-1; TRBD2 matches at 10 bases. With 3 bases clipped from V and 7 bases from J, the junction kept 6 bases outside the gene matches. Per germline, CDR1 SEHNR and CDR2 FQNEAQ (reference sequence). This CDR3 region has 15 residues. The CDR3 region has the DNA TGTGCCAGCAGCTTCAGGACTAGCGGAGGGAATGAGCAGTTCTTC. This gives the protein CASSFRTSGGNEQFF.

The gene calls are TRBV19 and TRBJ2-2; 7 bases fit TRBD2. V gave up 6 bases and J gave up 6 bases; unmatched junction bases: 10. Per the germline V gene, CDR1 is LNHDA and CDR2 is SQIVND (reference sequence). This CDR3 has 15 residues. CDR3 amino acids: CASRPVAGEAGELFF. CDR3 nucleotides: TGTGCCAGTAGGCCGGTTGCGGGGGAAGCCGGGGAGCTGTTTTTT.

The chain has TRBV2 and TRBJ1-2, with 8 bases fitting TRBD1. Germline assignment: CDR1 SNHLY and CDR2 FYNNEI. The CDR3 spans 14 residues. V gave up 4 bases and J gave up 5 bases; unmatched junction bases: 6. The CDR3 bases are TGTGCCAGCAGTGCTGACAGGGGCGGGTATGGCTACACCTTC. Residues: CASSADRGGYGYTF. Drawing the rest from reference TRBV2 and TRBJ1-2, the complete variable domain is EPEVTQTPSHQVTQMGQEVILRCVPISNHLYFYWYRQILGQKVEFLVSFYNNEISEKSEIFDDQFSVERPDGSNFTLKIRSTKLEDSAMYFCASSADRGGYGYTFGSGTRLTVV.

This sequence joins TRBV12-3 or TRBV12-4 and TRBJ2-1; 11 nucleotides match TRBD1. V dropped 6 bases and J dropped 15; count of bases not matched to a gene: 7. This CDR3 has 12 amino acids. CDR3 amino acids: CASSQGQGAGFF. The CDR3 DNA follows: TGTGCCAGCAGCCAAGGACAGGGGGCAGGGTTCTTC.

The chain uses TRBV6-6 and TRBJ1-5; 8 nucleotides line up with TRBD1. The CDR3 loop spans 13 amino acids. Trimming removed 7 bases from V and 7 bases from J; junction bases left unmatched: 6. CDR1 and CDR2 from the germline V gene are MNHNY and SVGAGI (reference sequence). CDR3 DNA: TGTGCCAGCACCAGTTACAGGGGGCAGCCCCAGCATTTT. Protein sequence: CASTSYRGQPQHF.

The V call is TRBV19, the J call TRBJ2-2, with 8 bases lining up with TRBD1. With 2 bases clipped from V and 4 bases from J, the junction kept 9 bases outside the gene matches. The CDR3 contains 17 residues. Germline lookup yields CDR1 LNHDA and CDR2 SQIVND (reference sequence). CDR3 in amino acids: CASSIRGGQGATGELFF. The CDR3 DNA reads as TGTGCCAGTAGTATACGAGGCGGGCAGGGGGCCACCGGGGAGCTGTTTTTT.

The chain uses TRBV27 and TRBJ2-7; TRBD2 matches at 10 bases. Germline V CDR1 and CDR2: MNHEY, SMNVEV (reference sequence). There are 16 residues in the CDR3. The junction had 10 bases not matched to a gene; V was cut back by 6 bases and J by 2 bases. The CDR3 loop is CASSPGTSEKAYEQYF. The CDR3 region has the DNA TGTGCCAGCAGCCCCGGGACTAGCGAGAAGGCCTACGAGCAGTACTTC.

The V and J genes are TRBV19 and TRBJ1-3, with TRBD1 matching over 9 bases. CDR1 LNHDA and CDR2 SQIVND come from the germline V gene (reference sequence). CDR3 size: 15 residues. The ends lost 2 bases at V and 5 bases at J; junction bases unmatched: 4. CDR3 nucleotides: TGTGCCAGTAGTATATACGGGACAGGGAGAAACACCATATATTTT. It specifies CASSIYGTGRNTIYF.